This record looks at one T cell receptor (beta chain) sequence and its context. The sample holds a few counts of this clone. Its antigen is not yet known. There are no base qualities to consult, and no much larger clone falls within one base. This specimen's time point label, per the study, means: about 4 weeks on oral tofacitinib. The treatment or condition label for this specimen denotes: oral pan-JAK inhibitor, 5-10 mg twice daily. From alopecia areata patients, peripheral blood was collected along with lesional scalp punch biopsies. PBMCs were isolated by density centrifugation and stained for CD3, CD4 and CD8, and CD4+ and CD8+ T cells were sorted on a FACSAria. V gives up 1 base and J gives up 7 bases, and the segment between their germline ends measures 9 bases. CDR1 and CDR2, looked up from the germline V gene, are SGHRS and YFSETQ. Spanning cysteine to phenylalanine, the CDR3 consists of 12 amino acids. The DNA shown is the 36-base CDR3, in frame from base 1.

The sample is drawn from a study of CD8+ T cells in alopecia areata listed by TCRdb under 2018. At the level of the whole study: Treated patients were enrolled in an open-label pilot trial of oral tofacitinib, 5 to 10 mg twice daily, for moderate-to-severe alopecia areata. Tofacitinib was given for 6 to 18 months, followed by 6 months of follow-up off drug to assess delayed response and recurrence. In treated patients, disease severity was measured using the SALT score, which gives the percentage of scalp surface area affected. The study used high-throughput TCRbeta sequencing to examine T cell clonal expansion in alopecia areata, in both the C3H/HeJ mouse model and human patients. In humans, TCRbeta sequencing was performed on scalp tissue and on sorted CD4+ and CD8+ peripheral blood T cells from healthy controls and from patients with patchy or totalis/universalis alopecia areata. Patients on tofacitinib were biopsied at baseline and after 4 and 24 weeks of treatment, and several of the patients also had a later scalp biopsy. Scalp clonality was compared among normal scalp (n=4), patchy alopecia areata scalp (n=8), and alopecia totalis/universalis scalp (n=8). RNA was obtained with the PAXgene miRNA kit for fixed scalp, the miRNeasy kit for PBMCs, and the RNeasy kit for mouse skin. TCRbeta CDR3 regions were amplified by immunoSEQ multiplex PCR with 35 Vbeta forward and 13 Jbeta reverse primers.

What the study reported, not specific to this receptor: With tofacitinib, both scalp clonality and the number of expanded CD8+ clones among the top 100 scalp clones went down significantly. Because the treated cohort was small and had only one nonresponder, larger studies are needed to examine links between baseline CD8+ expansion and response. Scalp TCR repertoire analysis is complicated because resident alphabeta T cells in normal human skin are also sequenced, whereas mouse skin is dominated by gammadelta T cells. Many expanded lesional clones were found to persist in scalp and blood during tofacitinib treatment, and relapse after treatment cessation may be partly explained by this persistence. Compared with normal scalp, lesional scalp had higher clonality and more expanded CD8+ clones, particularly in alopecia totalis/universalis, a pattern that suggests antigenic drive. Shared TCR sequences between patients were less evident than in mice, which may be partly attributable to HLA diversity in the patient population.

Receptor amplification or capture employed the immunoSEQ multiplex PCR assay. To provide template for TCR sequencing, every sample had RNA extracted and reverse transcribed into cDNA. First-strand cDNA was synthesized using SuperScript III with a 2:1 mix of oligo-dT and random hexamers. Amplification bias was assessed with a synthetic immune receptor repertoire, and residual bias was removed computationally. On the study's bioinformatics: Raw reads were preprocessed to remove errors, and CDR3 was defined by IMGT conventions from the conserved cysteine to phenylalanine. Clonality was computed as 1 minus the Shannon entropy, with the entropy normalized by log2 of the number of productive unique TCRs. Whether scalp clones were CD4 or CD8 was inferred by matching scalp TCRbeta sequences against CD4 and CD8 repertoires sorted from blood. TCRdb mirrors the immuneACCESS table, restricted to in-frame sequences. Some clones are absent from its copies; in checked studies, under half trace to an unresolved V gene, and the reason for the others is unknown. V, J and clone size are those of that table, while D and trimming were read from the DNA. For this sample there are roughly 70,000 clones; roughly 30% appear just once. About 16% of the sample belongs to the ten largest clones.

Sequenced material: CD8+ T cells sorted from blood, taken at week 4, from a patient treated with tofacitinib. The clonotype was recovered from a human donor with alopecia areata. In this chain, TRBV5-1 is recombined with TRBJ2-7, with the D gene uncertain. The DNA sequence reads TGCGCCAGCAGCTTGATCCCCGGTGAGCAGTACTTC. This codes for CASSLIPGEQYF.